The T cell receptor beta chain under discussion was sequenced for a study of cytomegalovirus exposure and HLA in healthy donors (dated by TCRdb to about 2017). About the full investigation: According to an earlier analysis of several hundred of the donors, about 190 million T cells yielded 90 million to 130 million unique TCR beta sequences and 276 Gb of sequence data. An early release covering roughly 640 HLA-typed donors comprised about 300 gigabases of sequencing data and tens of millions of unique TCR sequences. Among the roughly 400 genotyped donors, approximately 81% belonged to the genetic ancestry cluster associated with self-reported Caucasian donors. The study aimed to test whether signatures of past pathogen exposure could be identified by cataloging public T cell receptors. The study used immunosequencing to profile the T cell repertoires of under 700 subjects and linked those repertoires to cytomegalovirus serostatus. Along with the roughly 710-subject first cohort, a separate validation cohort of over a hundred different subjects was used. To predict cytomegalovirus infection status, the study brought together high-throughput TCR immunosequencing, statistical association of individual TCRs with disease status, and machine learning. To study patterns of TCR occurrence, a later analysis re-analyzed previously published TCR beta repertoires from under 750 donors and added high-resolution HLA genotyping. Rather than using new phenotypic data, the later analysis identified candidate immune exposures from TCR beta sequences and from how often those sequences occurred across donors. An earlier analysis of several hundred of the donors applied high-throughput TCR beta sequencing to assess whether each TCR beta V gene segment acted as functional or pseudogenic. Donor age, sex, ethnicity and CMV serostatus were collected together with the repertoire data. In a later genetic analysis, genome-wide SNP genotypes for about three fifths of the 666 donors were used, and that subset was treated as a discovery cohort. Every discovery cohort repertoire had been produced on one sequencing platform. Both class I and class II loci were covered by HLA typing, at four-digit resolution. The number of typed donors differed by locus: about 620-640 for A, B, C, DRB1 and DQB1; some 540 for DQA1; roughly 600 for DPA1; and roughly 470 for DPB1. Roughly 5 DR-DQ haplotypes were treated as single units for association and clustering because of strong linkage in the cohort. Among about 390 genotyped donors of the cohort, an average of around 240,000 unique TCR beta nucleotide sequences were sequenced per donor, around 20% of them non-productive.

In total, fewer than 750 healthy bone marrow donors made up the cohort. All cohort members were sampled while nominally healthy, although unrecorded immune exposures were likely present. The donor was CMV seronegative and belonged to the group of 352 seronegative cohort members. A peripheral blood sample was collected from each donor, and TCR beta sequencing was performed on peripheral blood mononuclear cells. The Qiagen DNeasy Blood Extraction Kit was used to extract genomic DNA from the blood cell samples. Overall study results and their limits: Strong co-occurrence of HLA alleles, especially DR and DQ, made assigning TCR associations to individual alleles difficult. The classifier was reported to diagnose cytomegalovirus status with high specificity and sensitivity in both the original cohort and the validation cohort. Immune exposure information for the cohort was limited to CMV serostatus. In vitro tests confirmed that a few of the cytomegalovirus-associated TCR beta chains recognize cytomegalovirus antigens. Linkage disequilibrium might explain the correlated functional status among segregating V segments, but an unknown experimental factor could not be ruled out. The presence/absence analyses assumed that sequencing depth was roughly uniform across donors, and that assumption may not be true. In a later analysis, HLA-associated TCR beta chains showed more clonal expansion and lower generation probabilities than non-associated chains that were equally common. Most TCR sequences were seen in very few donors, while some public TCRs were found in many individuals. According to a later analysis, parvovirus B19, influenza, CMV and Epstein-Barr virus appeared linked to several top co-occurrence clusters. An association between a missense DCLRE1C variant and V-gene and J-gene trimming of TCR beta chains was found in a later genetic analysis and replicated in an independent cohort. HLA typing was unavailable for some donors at each locus, so association tests used only the typed subset. The study gave a list of 150 to 200 TCR beta chains associated with cytomegalovirus. A later analysis associated 16,951 TCR beta sequences with specific HLA alleles at a false discovery rate of 0.05. The earlier analysis of 587 of the donors excluded some 16 rarely observed V segments, including chromosome 9 orphons, because counts were too low. In this cohort, only TCR beta chains were sequenced, and detectable features were limited by the absence of alpha or paired-chain data. The authors suggested that the approach could potentially be extended to other disease states and immunological phenotypes. A further reported finding was that TCR beta sequences accurately predicted the HLA-A and HLA-B alleles for most subjects in the first cohort. Broadly in line with IMGT annotations, most TCR beta V segments showed up in productive rearrangements about 87% or about 30% of the time in an earlier analysis of 587 of the donors. In a later analysis, most CMV-associated TCR beta chains were found to appear HLA-restricted, with HLA associations seemingly driven largely by CMV exposure. In a later analysis, the rate of TCR association differed among HLA loci, with DRB1 alleles having the most associated TCRs and HLA-C alleles having the fewest. In a later genetic analysis, fewer N-insertions in productive TCRs were reported among donors in an Asian-associated ancestry cluster than the roughly 700-donor mean. Some IMGT-functional V segments, including TRBV6-2 and TRBV6-3, could not be told apart with the 87-base-pair reads, so those segments were excluded. A cluster of highly shared sequence variants was judged likely to be a technical artifact of the sequencing pipeline.

The CDR3 covers 16 residues, taking in both the cysteine and the phenylalanine. The entry retains the CDR3 DNA only, 48 bases that are in frame from base 1. Clipping removes 3 bases from V and 8 bases from J, with 12 as the unmatched junction base count. The germline V gene (reference sequence) provides CDR1 LNHNV and CDR2 YYDKDF. As regards this clone: This receptor's antigen is unknown. No much larger clone exists at a distance of one base, and base qualities are not known.

The method behind the library was the immunoSEQ multiplex PCR assay. The multiplex PCR relied on a mix of 60 forward primers for TCR Vbeta segments and 13 reverse primers for TCR Jbeta segments. Amplification of the CDR3 region of rearranged TCR beta genes was performed with a multiplex PCR assay on genomic DNA. The Illumina HiSeq System was used to sequence the amplified TCR beta libraries as 87-base-pair reads. The authors' analysis ran thus. A later analysis counted tens of millions of unique TCR beta chains across the 666 repertoires, and some 11 million of these chains were shared by at least two donors. A nearest-neighbor algorithm error-corrected the raw reads and collapsed the reads into unique sequences, merging closely related sequences to remove PCR and sequencing errors. V, D and J gene segments were assigned by aligning CDR3 sequences to IMGT reference sequences. Each retained sequence needed at least a six-nucleotide match to both a V gene segment and a J gene segment. Rearrangements were called productive when the CDR3 lacked stop codons and stayed in frame with V and J; all others were non-productive. Following IMGT convention, CDR3 was defined as the stretch from the second conserved V-encoded cysteine up to the conserved J-encoded phenylalanine. The earlier analysis of a few hundred of the donors excluded any sequence lacking an unambiguous match to a single V gene segment. An earlier analysis of 587 of the donors classified V segments as functional when productive rearrangements were above 56.7% and as segregating when the standard deviation between donors was above 5%. A statistical classification framework was built for diagnosing cytomegalovirus status from the catalog of TCR beta chain sequences. In a later analysis, V and J genes were assigned by comparing TCR nucleotide sequences against IMGT/GENE-DB human TR gene sequences. The TCRdist pipeline was used in a later analysis to assign CDR3 sequences and most-parsimonious VDJ recombination scenarios. In a later analysis, each TCR beta chain was defined by its CDR3 amino acid sequence together with its V-gene family, and reads lacking a unique V-gene family were excluded. A later analysis removed 550 to 650 highly shared, low-generation-probability nucleotide sequences to deal with suspected cross-contamination and a sequencing artifact. In a later analysis, a clonal expansion index was calculated for each public chain from normalized within-repertoire ranks of inferred template counts. In a later analysis, generation probabilities were computed with a VDJ recombination model fitted to out-of-frame rearrangements, and the resulting probabilities were checked against IGoR. In a later analysis, TCR-TCR, TCR-HLA and TCR-CMV co-occurrence was scored with hypergeometric tests, and a repertoire-size bias correction was applied to TCR pairs. A later analysis estimated false discovery rates by permuting HLA or CMV assignments 20 times. In a later analysis, co-occurring TCRs were grouped using DBSCAN, with TCRdist sequence similarity added in when clustering inside HLA-allele-positive subsets. For co-occurrence clustering, repertoires with fewer than 30,000 or more than 120,000 public chains were excluded, along with four to six repertoires with anomalous nucleotide sharing. The source is immuneACCESS, and TCRdb retained only in-frame sequences with V and J called. Part of the clones is not carried over; for the studies checked, unresolved V genes explain less than half of this, and the remainder is unexplained. The V and J calls and clone size are taken from that table; D and trimming were inferred from the DNA. The sample contains 95,000 to 100,000 clones, about 70% of them found a single time. 1.5% to 2% of the sample is taken by the ten largest.

The TCR originated in a woman aged 40 to 49 in good health and CMV-seronegative. The chain was built from TRBV15 and TRBJ2-4, with TRBD2 matching 8 junction bases. Sequenced sample: PBMCs. Here is the DNA: TGTGCCACCAGCAGGGCTGGGACTAGTCTCGACTACATTCAGTACTTC. This is translated as CATSRAGTSLDYIQYF.